The sequence of this T cell receptor (beta chain) was determined in a study of CD8 T cells in Susac syndrome. Whole-study findings and limits: The study conceded that relatively few individuals underwent its TCR sequencing and HLA analysis.

After extraction with the RNeasy kit, about 0.45 to 1 ug of the RNA was reverse transcribed using random hexamers. TCRdb re-analysed the immunoSEQ multiplex PCR reads in MiXCR, keeping a single row per CDR3 protein. The sample records some 260,000 distinct CDR3 sequences, approximately 81% being singletons. Sequencing of TCR beta was performed on blood CD8+ T cells and on blood CD4+ T cells. TEMRA cells were FACS-enriched and CD8+ and CD4+ T cells negatively isolated. The length of the CDR3 is 17 residues. Germline assignment: CDR1 SGHAT and CDR2 FQNNGV. V was pared by 3 bases and J by 7 bases, with 12 bases of the junction left unmatched. This clonotype was counted a single time. Its matching antigen is unknown.

The specimen sequenced was CD8+ T cells from PBMCs. The J gene is TRBJ2-1, the V gene TRBV11-2; 10 bases fit TRBD2. This clonotype originated in a human donor with multiple sclerosis. This chain's CDR3 is CASSFLGAGGPQNEQFF. DNA of the CDR3: TGTGCCAGCAGCTTCCTGGGAGCGGGAGGGCCACAGAATGAGCAGTTCTTC.